Following are 23 T cell receptor beta chains from one sample sequenced in a study of blood T cell repertoires in COVID-19. The table came from immunoSEQ multiplex PCR; TCRdb's copy has only in-frame clones and leaves some out. This sample has about 340,000 clones, with 86% found just once. The sequenced material came from peripheral blood. All receptors derive from a woman aged 55-69 years with COVID-19, enrolled during active disease.

The V and J genes are TRBV12-3 or TRBV12-4 and TRBJ1-2; TRBD1 is a possible D gene (6 bases). CDR3 size: 13 residues. Trimming pared 2 bases from V and 3 bases from J, leaving 7 bases between. CDR3 protein: CASSLSGDYGYTF. The DNA of the CDR3 is TGTGCCAGCAGTTTATCAGGGGACTATGGCTACACCTTC.

In its sample, this clone was seen a few times. The chain employs TRBV7-9 and TRBJ1-2; D is uncertain. V was trimmed by 5 bases and J by 9 bases, leaving 19 bases between them. The CDR3 sequence is 14 residues long. Per the germline V gene, CDR1 is SEHNR and CDR2 is FQNEAQ (reference sequence). The CDR3 loop is CASSREAWLERYTF. DNA for the CDR3: TGTGCCAGCAGCCGAGAGGCGTGGCTCGAACGCTACACCTTC.

This clone was seen a single time. CDR3 nucleotides: TGTGCCAGCAGTCGAAACAGGGGCGAGAACACTGAAGCTTTCTTT. It codes for CASSRNRGENTEAFF. This rearrangement joins TRBV27 to TRBJ1-1, with 7 bases identical to TRBD1. The trim removed 5 bases at V and 1 base at J, leaving 7 bases unmatched. The CDR3 length is 15 residues. CDR1 and CDR2 from the germline V gene are MNHEY and SMNVEV (reference sequence).

J is TRBJ1-2 and V is TRBV30, with 7 bases aligning to TRBD1. Germline CDR1 reads GTSNPN; CDR2 reads SVGIG (reference sequence). The CDR3 sequence is 18 residues long. Trimming took 0 bases from V and 3 from J; bases not matched to a gene: 16. Here the CDR3 DNA reads TGTGCCTGGAGTGTATTGGGATACCGACAGGGTCGGCACTATGGCTACACCTTC. Amino acids: CAWSVLGYRQGRHYGYTF.

The rearrangement joins TRBV25-1 to TRBJ2-3, with 10 bases that match TRBD2. The length of the CDR3 is 15 residues. The V segment lost 5 bases and the J segment 3 bases; nucleotides outside the gene matches: 5. Looked up from germline, CDR1 is MGHDK and CDR2 is SYGVNS. The CDR3 protein is CASSYSGGTTDTQYF. Here the CDR3 DNA reads TGTGCCAGCAGTTATAGCGGGGGGACGACAGATACGCAGTATTTT.

The chain links TRBV2 to TRBJ1-2; the match to TRBD1 covers 8 bases. V lost 7 bases, J lost 7 bases, and 8 bases stayed unmatched. CDR1 and CDR2 (germline): SNHLY, FYNNEI. The CDR3 runs 13 residues. The CDR3 protein is CASNKQGEAGYTF. The CDR3 nucleotides are TGTGCCAGCAATAAACAGGGGGAGGCTGGCTACACCTTC.

This clone occurred once. This chain links TRBV11-3 with TRBJ2-2, with 7 bases matching TRBD1. The CDR3 covers 15 residues. V was clipped by 0 bases and J by 5 bases; unmatched bases: 3. Germline CDR1 reads SGHNT; CDR2 reads YENEEA. The CDR3 sequence is CASSLEGGATGELFF. In nucleotides, the CDR3 is TGTGCCAGCAGCTTAGAAGGGGGCGCTACCGGGGAGCTGTTTTTT.

V and J are TRBV7-3 and TRBJ2-3; 7 nucleotides match TRBD1. CDR3 length: 14 amino acids. The germline gives CDR1 SGHTA, CDR2 FQGTGA. J lost 4 bases, V lost 0 bases, and 1 base had no gene match. The CDR3: CASSLTGGPDTQYF. Here the CDR3 DNA reads TGTGCCAGCAGCTTAACAGGGGGCCCAGATACGCAGTATTTT.

The chain combines TRBV27 with TRBJ1-6; 7 bases agree with TRBD1. The CDR3 sequence is 14 residues long. With V trimmed by 2 bases and J by 13 bases, 8 bases remained unmatched. Germline lookup yields CDR1 MNHEY and CDR2 SMNVEV (reference sequence). The chain's CDR3 is CASSLRDSRLPLHF. In DNA form, the CDR3 reads TGTGCCAGCAGTTTAAGGGACAGTCGGCTCCCCCTCCACTTT.

Concerning this clone itself: Other DNA sequences in the same sample also yield this CDR3. The chain employs TRBV5-1 and TRBJ2-3; no clear D. Germline CDR1 is SGHRS and CDR2 is YFSETQ. This CDR3 has 12 residues. The V end was cut by 3 bases, the J end by 3 bases, with 5 bases between. The CDR3: CASSSSTDTQYF. The CDR3 DNA reads as TGCGCCAGCAGCTCGAGTACAGATACGCAGTATTTT.

The chain employs TRBV5-1 and TRBJ1-1, with a possible D match to TRBD1 (5 bases). Deletions cut 0 bases from V and 0 bases from J, with 9 bases between. CDR1 SGHRS and CDR2 YFSETQ come from the germline V gene. CDR3 length: 15 amino acids. The CDR3 bases are TGCGCCAGCAGCTTGGGACAAGGGGTGAACACTGAAGCTTTCTTT. Its translation is CASSLGQGVNTEAFF.

This chain uses TRBV19 with TRBJ2-3; 7 nucleotides align to TRBD1. Trimming removed 4 bases from V and 1 base from J; junction bases left unmatched: 5. Germline lookup yields CDR1 LNHDA and CDR2 SQIVND (reference sequence). The CDR3 loop spans 15 amino acids. The CDR3 spells CASSTQGMGTDTQYF. As DNA, the CDR3 is TGTGCCAGTAGTACACAGGGGATGGGCACAGATACGCAGTATTTT.

The rearrangement links TRBV11-2 to TRBJ2-1; TRBD2 agrees at 9 bases. Trimming cost V 1 base and J 5 bases; bases outside gene matches: 9. Germline CDR1 reads SGHAT; CDR2 reads FQNNGV. The CDR3 contains 17 residues. CDR3 amino acids: CASSLGPPGLAHNEQFF. CDR3 nucleotides: TGTGCCAGCAGCTTAGGGCCACCGGGACTAGCCCACAATGAGCAGTTCTTC.

The table lists this clone with a count of one. The V gene is TRBV9, the J gene TRBJ2-5; the D gene is possibly TRBD1 (6 bases). The CDR3 runs 14 residues. V was shortened by 2 bases and J by 2 bases, with 10 bases between the two germline ends. The germline V gene encodes CDR1 SGDLS and CDR2 YYNGEE. The CDR3 nucleotides are TGTGCCAGCAGCGTGTCCGGGACACAAGAGACCCAGTACTTC. Its protein is CASSVSGTQETQYF. Supplemented by reference TRBV9 and TRBJ2-5, the full variable domain reads DSGVTQTPKHLITATGQRVTLRCSPRSGDLSVYWYQQSLDQGLQFLIQYYNGEERAKGNILERFSAQQFPDLHSELNLSSLELGDSALYFCASSVSGTQETQYFGPGTRLLVL.

The V call is TRBV7-9, the J call TRBJ1-1, with D perhaps matching TRBD1 (6 bases). Germline V gene data show CDR1 as SEHNR and CDR2 as FQNEAQ (reference sequence). V lost 5 bases to trimming and J lost 3 bases, with 10 bases between them. CDR3 size: 13 residues. The CDR3 DNA reads TGTGCCAGCAGCAGGTCAGGGGACACTGAAGCTTTCTTT. Amino acids: CASSRSGDTEAFF.

The chain employs TRBV7-2 and TRBJ1-2; D remains unclear. Germline CDR1 reads SGHTA; CDR2 reads FQGNSA. The CDR3 totals 14 residues. With 0 bases removed from V and 8 bases from J, the gap between germline ends came to 13 bases. The CDR3 is CASSLADGSMGYTF. In DNA, the CDR3 is TGTGCCAGCAGCTTAGCCGACGGGTCTATGGGCTACACCTTC.

This clone showed up just a few times. This chain uses TRBV18 with TRBJ1-5; 9 positions agree with TRBD1. Germline V lookup: CDR1 KGHSH, CDR2 LQKENI. V was pared by 3 bases and J by 2 bases, with 5 bases of the junction left unmatched. There are 16 residues in the CDR3. CDR3 coding DNA: TGTGCCAGCTCACCGGGACAGGGCCTCCGCAATCAGCCCCAGCATTTT. Protein product: CASSPGQGLRNQPQHF.

This chain links TRBV11-2 with TRBJ1-3, with D possibly matching TRBD1 (5 bases). Germline loops: CDR1 SGHAT, CDR2 FQNNGV. Trimming shortened V by 2 bases and J by 0 bases, and 8 bases separated the two germline ends. The CDR3 is made up of 15 amino acids. The CDR3 sequence is CASSLRTTSGNTIYF. DNA for the CDR3: TGTGCCAGCAGCTTAAGGACAACCTCTGGAAACACCATATATTTT.

The rearrangement uses TRBV19 and TRBJ2-2, with D possibly TRBD1 on 6 matching bases. Trimming shortened V by 5 bases and J by 1 base, and 8 bases separated the two germline ends. Germline CDR1 LNHDA, CDR2 SQIVND (reference sequence). The CDR3 loop spans 14 amino acids. The CDR3 protein is CASSWGRNTGELFF. Here the CDR3 DNA reads TGTGCCAGTAGTTGGGGGCGGAACACCGGGGAGCTGTTTTTT.

The chain combines TRBV29-1 with TRBJ2-5; TRBD2 matches at 9 bases. Germline trimming cut 6 bases from V and 0 bases from J; bases unmatched to any gene: 5. Germline CDR1 SQVTM, CDR2 ANQGSEA. This CDR3 comprises 14 residues. The CDR3 DNA follows: TGCAGCGTCCCAAGCGGGGGGAACCAAGAGACCCAGTACTTC. Translating it yields CSVPSGGNQETQYF.

V and J are TRBV19 and TRBJ1-2; tentatively, D is TRBD1 (6 bases). The V end lost 8 bases, the J end lost 5 bases, and 21 bases lay between the germline ends. The length of the CDR3 is 15 residues. Germline V gene sequence: CDR1 LNHDA, CDR2 SQIVND (reference sequence). Here the CDR3 reads CASDNGGRDLYGYTF. CDR3 coding DNA: TGTGCCAGTGACAATGGGGGCAGGGACCTGTATGGCTACACCTTC.

The chain combines TRBV7-9 with TRBJ2-1; D is unclear. Germline loops: CDR1 SEHNR, CDR2 FQNEAQ (reference sequence). The CDR3 length is 13 residues. V lost 10 bases to trimming and J lost 0 bases, with 10 bases between them. The CDR3 DNA is TGTGCCATCCCTAAGAGCTCCTACAATGAGCAGTTCTTC. It yields the protein CAIPKSSYNEQFF.

The V and J genes are TRBV18 and TRBJ1-1; the match to TRBD1 covers 12 bases. There are 18 residues in the CDR3. V lost 3 bases, J lost 2 bases, and 10 bases stayed unmatched. Germline CDR1 is KGHSH and CDR2 is LQKENI. The CDR3 DNA reads as TGTGCCAGCTCACCTAGTATCGGGACAGGGGGCTTAAACACTGAAGCTTTCTTT. It yields the protein CASSPSIGTGGLNTEAFF.